Below are 27 T cell receptor beta chains sequenced from a single sample in a study of T cells expressing NK-cell markers. TCRdb reanalyzed the 5' RACE reads, giving one entry per CDR3 protein sequence and no DNA. The listing contains about 440,000 distinct CDR3 sequences. Material for sequencing was blood T cells: a sorted CD56 or NKG2C T cell subset, CD4+ or CD8+ T cells, or bulk PBMC T cells (not recorded which). The source of these receptors is a woman aged 18-69 years in good health.

The rearrangement uses TRBV5-6 and TRBJ2-3; TCRdb's D call, TRBD2, is unchecked because there is no DNA. The CDR3 runs 15 residues. Germline V lookup: CDR1 SGHDT, CDR2 YYEEEE. This CDR3 is CASSLVLRATDTQYF. Using reference TRBV5-6 and TRBJ2-3 for the parts outside the CDR3, the full variable domain is DAGVTQSPTHLIKTRGQQVTLRCSPKSGHDTVSWYQQALGQGPQFIFQYYEEEERQRGNFPDRFSGHQFPNYSSELNVNALLLGDSALYLCASSLVLRATDTQYFGPGTRLTVL.

J is TRBJ2-3 and V is TRBV24-1. Germline V gene data show CDR1 as KGHDR and CDR2 as SFDVKD. The CDR3 length is 12 residues. The CDR3 spells CATGASTDTQYF.

CDR3: CASSLAGQMKDEQFF. The chain couples TRBV12-3 or TRBV12-4 to TRBJ2-1; TCRdb's D call of TRBD1 is untestable without DNA. The CDR3 has 15 residues.

V is TRBV11-2 and J is TRBJ2-5; TCRdb returns TRBD1, unconfirmable since there is no DNA. Germline CDR1 SGHAT, CDR2 FQNNGV. The CDR3 length is 14 residues. The chain's CDR3 is CASSVFPGSETQYF.

V and J are TRBV20-1 and TRBJ2-1. The CDR3 is 14 residues long. The germline V gene encodes CDR1 DFQATT and CDR2 SNEGSKA (reference sequence). The chain's CDR3 is CSARDPAKPNEQFF.

The rearrangement links TRBV27 to TRBJ2-4; the TCRdb call, TRBD2, lacks DNA for checking. The CDR3 has 17 amino acids. Germline CDR1 and CDR2: MNHEY and SMNVEV (reference sequence). This CDR3 is CASSARGAIEGKNIQYF.

The chain combines TRBV4-3 with TRBJ1-1; TCRdb designates TRBD1, a call that cannot be tested without DNA. Germline V gene lookup returns CDR1 LGHNA and CDR2 YSLEER. The CDR3 spans 16 residues. CDR3 in amino acids: CASSRAGTGGNTEAFF.

The chain has TRBV14 and TRBJ1-1; the TRBD1 assignment by TCRdb is unverifiable without DNA. CDR3 length: 15 residues. Germline CDR1 reads SGHDN; CDR2 reads FVKESK. CDR3 in amino acids: CASSQEFGGRTEAFF. Supplemented by reference TRBV14 and TRBJ1-1, the full variable domain reads EAGVTQFPSHSVIEKGQTVTLRCDPISGHDNLYWYRRVMGKEIKFLLHFVKESKQDESGMPNNRFLAERTGGTYSTLKVQPAELEDSGVYFCASSQEFGGRTEAFFGQGTRLTVV.

The chain links TRBV10-3 to TRBJ2-1; TCRdb returns TRBD2, unconfirmable since there is no DNA. The CDR3 length is 13 residues. Germline values: CDR1 ENHRY, CDR2 SYGVKD. CDR3 amino acids: CAIRGTTYNEQFF.

The V call is TRBV28, the J call TRBJ1-5; no DNA is available, so the TRBD1 call from TCRdb remains unchecked. The germline V gene encodes CDR1 MDHEN and CDR2 SYDVKM. This CDR3 has 14 residues. The CDR3 is CASKGAGGSQPQHF.

The J gene is TRBJ2-1, the V gene TRBV7-2; TCRdb designates TRBD2, a call that cannot be tested without DNA. Germline CDR1 reads SGHTA; CDR2 reads FQGNSA. This CDR3 spans 15 amino acids. This CDR3 is CASSTRLGGYNEQFF. Full variable domain (rest looked up from reference TRBV7-2 and TRBJ2-1): GAGVSQSPSNKVTEKGKDVELRCDPISGHTALYWYRQSLGQGLEFLIYFQGNSAPDKSGLPSDRFSAERTGGSVSTLTIQRTQQEDSAVYLCASSTRLGGYNEQFFGPGTRLTVL.

The chain combines TRBV29-1 with TRBJ2-1. CDR1 is SQVTM, CDR2 ANQGSEA, per germline. The CDR3 contains 11 residues. The CDR3 loop is CSVVRNNEQFF.

V usage is TRBV7-8 and J usage is TRBJ1-2. The CDR3 sequence is 13 residues long. The germline V gene encodes CDR1 SGHVS and CDR2 FQNEAQ. The CDR3: CASSLAVLGGYTF.

V is TRBV12-3 or TRBV12-4 and J is TRBJ2-1; TCRdb designates TRBD1, a call that cannot be tested without DNA. There are 16 residues in the CDR3. CDR3 loop: CASSSSGTGGFNEQFF.

V gene TRBV3-1 combines with J gene TRBJ1-3. The CDR3 is 17 amino acids. Germline V gene lookup returns CDR1 LGHDT and CDR2 YNNKEL (reference sequence). CDR3 sequence reads: CASSQDRPTRSGNTIYF.

The V call is TRBV9, the J call TRBJ1-3. The V gene's germline CDR1 is SGDLS and CDR2 YYNGEE. The CDR3 is 15 amino acids. The CDR3 sequence is CASSADLISGNTIYF. The variable domain in full, with the rest retrieved from reference TRBV9 and TRBJ1-3, is DSGVTQTPKHLITATGQRVTLRCSPRSGDLSVYWYQQSLDQGLQFLIQYYNGEERAKGNILERFSAQQFPDLHSELNLSSLELGDSALYFCASSADLISGNTIYFGEGSWLTVV.

This rearrangement joins TRBV20-1 to TRBJ1-4; TCRdb designates TRBD1, a call that cannot be tested without DNA. Germline CDR1 DFQATT, CDR2 SNEGSKA (reference sequence). This CDR3 is 13 amino acids long. The CDR3: CSAAGAANEKLFF.

This chain uses TRBV12-3 or TRBV12-4 with TRBJ1-4. The CDR3 is 12 residues long. The CDR3 reads CASSSTDEKLFF.

V gene TRBV19 combines with J gene TRBJ1-2; there is no DNA to check the TCRdb D call of TRBD1. Germline CDR1 LNHDA, CDR2 SQIVND (reference sequence). The CDR3 is 13 residues long. The CDR3 sequence is CATPTGQGYGYTF.

The chain employs TRBV7-6 and TRBJ2-7; the D call of TRBD2 rests on TCRdb alone, since no DNA is present to check it. CDR1 and CDR2 from the germline V gene are SGHVS and FNYEAQ. The CDR3 contains 15 residues. CDR3 region: CASSSGPGKTYEQYF.

This chain's CDR3 is CSARDRTDYTDTQYF. The chain recombines TRBV20-1 with TRBJ2-3. Germline CDR1 reads DFQATT; CDR2 reads SNEGSKA (reference sequence). This CDR3 contains 15 residues.

CDR3: CASSFTSNSYEQYF. The V call is TRBV7-2, the J call TRBJ2-7. The CDR3 is 14 residues long. The V gene's germline CDR1 is SGHTA and CDR2 FQGNSA.

The chain uses TRBV14 and TRBJ2-1; as DNA is missing, the TRBD2 call by TCRdb cannot be tested. Germline V gene lookup returns CDR1 SGHDN and CDR2 FVKESK. The CDR3 is 14 amino acids. CDR3 residues: CASSQHLAGVEQFF.

The chain recombines TRBV12-3 or TRBV12-4 with TRBJ2-2. This CDR3 contains 15 residues. CDR3 residues: CASSHPRTNTGELFF.

The V and J genes are TRBV16 and TRBJ1-6. The CDR3 spans 14 residues. Germline-derived CDR1 and CDR2 are KGHSY and FQNENV. CDR3 in amino acids: CASSQEMYGLPLHF.

The rearrangement uses TRBV20-1 and TRBJ2-7; the TCRdb D gene call, TRBD2, has no DNA to confirm it. CDR3 size: 13 residues. The germline V gene encodes CDR1 DFQATT and CDR2 SNEGSKA (reference sequence). CDR3 sequence: CSARIADHYEQYF.

The chain employs TRBV12-3 or TRBV12-4 and TRBJ2-5; checking the TCRdb D call of TRBD2 is not possible without DNA. This CDR3 comprises 14 residues. CDR3 sequence reads: CASSSSGGEETQYF.